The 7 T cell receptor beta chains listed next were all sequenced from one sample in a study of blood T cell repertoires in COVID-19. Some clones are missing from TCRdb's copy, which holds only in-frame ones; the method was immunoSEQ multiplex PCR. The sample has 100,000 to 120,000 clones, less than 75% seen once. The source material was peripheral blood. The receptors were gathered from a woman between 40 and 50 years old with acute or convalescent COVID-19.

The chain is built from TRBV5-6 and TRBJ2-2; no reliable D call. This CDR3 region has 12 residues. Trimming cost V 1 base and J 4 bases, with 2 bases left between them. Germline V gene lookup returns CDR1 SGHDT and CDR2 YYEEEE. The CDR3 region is CASSLLTGELFF. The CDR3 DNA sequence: TGTGCCAGCAGCTTGCTCACCGGGGAGCTGTTTTTT.

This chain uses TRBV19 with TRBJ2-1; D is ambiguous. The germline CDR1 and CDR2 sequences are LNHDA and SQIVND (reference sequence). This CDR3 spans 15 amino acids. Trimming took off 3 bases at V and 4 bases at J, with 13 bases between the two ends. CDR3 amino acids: CASSIGPSLYNEQFF. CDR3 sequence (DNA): TGTGCCAGTAGTATTGGTCCTTCCCTATACAATGAGCAGTTCTTC. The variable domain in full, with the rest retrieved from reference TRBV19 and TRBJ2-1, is DGGITQSPKYLFRKEGQNVTLSCEQNLNHDAMYWYRQDPGQGLRLIYYSQIVNDFQKGDIAEGYSVSREKKESFPLTVTSAQKNPTAFYLCASSIGPSLYNEQFFGPGTRLTVL.

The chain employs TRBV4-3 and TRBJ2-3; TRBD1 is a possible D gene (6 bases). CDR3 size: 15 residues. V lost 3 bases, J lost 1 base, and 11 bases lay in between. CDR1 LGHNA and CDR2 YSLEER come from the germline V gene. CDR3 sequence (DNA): TGCGCCAGCAGCCAGACAGGTTTTGGCACAGATACGCAGTATTTT. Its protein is CASSQTGFGTDTQYF.

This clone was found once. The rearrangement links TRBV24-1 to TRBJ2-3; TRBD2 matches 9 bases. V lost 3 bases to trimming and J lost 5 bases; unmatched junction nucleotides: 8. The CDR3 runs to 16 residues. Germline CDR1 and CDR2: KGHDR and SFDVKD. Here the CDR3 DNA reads TGTGCCACCAGTGATCCCGTCGGGACTAGCTTAGATACGCAGTATTTT. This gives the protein CATSDPVGTSLDTQYF.

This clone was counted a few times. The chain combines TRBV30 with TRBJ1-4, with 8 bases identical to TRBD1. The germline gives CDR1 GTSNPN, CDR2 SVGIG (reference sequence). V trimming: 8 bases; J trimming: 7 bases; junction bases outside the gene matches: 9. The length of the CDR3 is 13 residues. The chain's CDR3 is CASSTGVGEKLFF. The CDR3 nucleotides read TGTGCCAGTTCGACAGGGGTTGGTGAAAAACTGTTTTTT.

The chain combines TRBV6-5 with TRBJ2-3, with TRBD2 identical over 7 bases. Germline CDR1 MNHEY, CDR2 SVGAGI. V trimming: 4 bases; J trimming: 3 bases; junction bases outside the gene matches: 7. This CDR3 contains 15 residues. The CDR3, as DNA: TGTGCCAGCAGTTGGGAGGGGTTGGGGACAGATACGCAGTATTTT. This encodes CASSWEGLGTDTQYF.

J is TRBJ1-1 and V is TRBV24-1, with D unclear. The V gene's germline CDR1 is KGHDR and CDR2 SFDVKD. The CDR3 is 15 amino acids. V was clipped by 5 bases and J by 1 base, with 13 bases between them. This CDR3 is CATSVDYYGNTEAFF. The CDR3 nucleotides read TGTGCCACCAGTGTTGATTACTACGGGAACACTGAAGCTTTCTTT.